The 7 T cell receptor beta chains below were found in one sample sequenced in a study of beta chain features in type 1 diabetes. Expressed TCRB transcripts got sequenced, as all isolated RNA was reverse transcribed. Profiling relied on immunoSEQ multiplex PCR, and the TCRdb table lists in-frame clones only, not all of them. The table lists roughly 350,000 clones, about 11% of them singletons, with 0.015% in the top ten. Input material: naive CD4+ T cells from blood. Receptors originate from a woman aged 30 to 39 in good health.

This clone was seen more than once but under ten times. CDR3 sequence: CASSLAGTGGPYGYTF. The CDR3 DNA sequence: TGTGCCAGCAGCTTGGCAGGGACAGGGGGACCCTATGGCTACACCTTC. The genes are TRBV5-6 and TRBJ1-2; TRBD1 aligns across 11 bases. The CDR3 is made up of 16 amino acids. Trimming removed 0 bases from V and 4 bases from J; junction bases left unmatched: 5. Germline V CDR1 and CDR2: SGHDT, YYEEEE.

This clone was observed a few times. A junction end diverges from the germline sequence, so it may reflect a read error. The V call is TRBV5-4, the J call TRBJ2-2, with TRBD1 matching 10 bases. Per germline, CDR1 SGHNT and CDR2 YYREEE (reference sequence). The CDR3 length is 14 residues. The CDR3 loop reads CASTLGQGIGELFF. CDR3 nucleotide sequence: TGTGCCAGCACCTTGGGACAGGGGATCGGGGAGCTGTTTTTT.

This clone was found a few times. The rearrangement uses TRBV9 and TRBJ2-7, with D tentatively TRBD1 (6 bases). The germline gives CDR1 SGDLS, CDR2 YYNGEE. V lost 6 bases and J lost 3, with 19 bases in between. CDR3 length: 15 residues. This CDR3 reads CASKATQGRRYEQYF. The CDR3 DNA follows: TGTGCCAGCAAGGCGACTCAGGGGCGACGCTACGAGCAGTACTTC.

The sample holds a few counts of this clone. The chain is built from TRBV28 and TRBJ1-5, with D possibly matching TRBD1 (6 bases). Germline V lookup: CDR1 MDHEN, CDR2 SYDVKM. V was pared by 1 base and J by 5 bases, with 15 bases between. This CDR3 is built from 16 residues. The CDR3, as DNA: TGTGCCAGCAGTTTATCGCGGTGGAACAGGGATCAGCCCCAGCATTTT. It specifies CASSLSRWNRDQPQHF. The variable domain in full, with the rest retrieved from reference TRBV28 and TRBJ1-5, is DVKVTQSSRYLVKRTGEKVFLECVQDMDHENMFWYRQDPGLGLRLIYFSYDVKMKEKGDIPEGYSVSREKKERFSLILESASTNQTSMYLCASSLSRWNRDQPQHFGDGTRLSIL.

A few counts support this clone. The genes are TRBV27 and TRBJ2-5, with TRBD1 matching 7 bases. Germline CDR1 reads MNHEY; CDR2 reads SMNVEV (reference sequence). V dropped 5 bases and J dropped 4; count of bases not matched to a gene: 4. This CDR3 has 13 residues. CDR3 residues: CASSTHRGETQYF. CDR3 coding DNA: TGTGCCAGCAGTACCCACAGGGGAGAGACCCAGTACTTC.

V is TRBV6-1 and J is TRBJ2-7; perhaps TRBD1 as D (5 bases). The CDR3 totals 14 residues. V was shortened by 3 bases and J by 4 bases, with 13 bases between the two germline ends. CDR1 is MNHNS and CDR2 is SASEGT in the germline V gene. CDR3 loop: CASSDWGRSYEQYF. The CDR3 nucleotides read TGTGCCAGCAGTGACTGGGGCAGAAGTTACGAGCAGTACTTC.

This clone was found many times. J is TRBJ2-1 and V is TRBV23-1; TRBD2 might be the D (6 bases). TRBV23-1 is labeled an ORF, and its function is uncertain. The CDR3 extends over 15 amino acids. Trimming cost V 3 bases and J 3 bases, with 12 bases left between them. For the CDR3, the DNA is TGCGCCAGCAGTCAGGAGGGTCGCGGCTACAATGAGCAGTTCTTC. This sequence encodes CASSQEGRGYNEQFF.